This T cell receptor (beta chain) was sequenced for a study of glioma-infiltrating T cells after dendritic cell vaccination. Whole-study context: Autologous tumor lysate was loaded overnight onto monocyte-derived dendritic cells grown 7 to 8 days with IL-4 and GM-CSF. Study-wide points: Higher TCR clonality did not directly relate to longer survival.

Clones were read by immunoSEQ multiplex PCR, and TCRdb kept only the in-frame ones, dropping some. The repertoire holds roughly 100,000 clones, with 90% as singletons. Germline V gene lookup returns CDR1 WNHNN and CDR2 SYGVQD (reference sequence). Trimming removed 6 bases from V and 3 bases from J; junction bases left unmatched: 6. This CDR3 contains 14 residues. A word on this clone: The antigen remains unidentified.

Time point meaning: after dendritic cell vaccination, including at tumor progression/relapse. This TCR came from a human donor with glioblastoma. The chain links TRBV10-1 to TRBJ2-7; 9 bases align to TRBD2. The material sequenced was blood, taken after dendritic cell vaccination. The CDR3 is CASRKERGDYEQYF. Written as DNA, the CDR3 is TGCGCCAGCAGGAAGGAGCGGGGGGACTACGAGCAGTACTTC.